Below are 15 T cell receptor beta chains sequenced from a single sample in a study of cytotoxic CD8 clonotypes in ibrutinib-treated CLL. Profiled with immunoSEQ multiplex PCR; TCRdb holds only in-frame clones, not every one. The sample contains 97,000 or so clones, around 73% of which appear only once. Specimen: PBMCs, collected after 12 months of ibrutinib treatment. These receptors were obtained from a human donor with chronic lymphocytic leukemia.

The chain recombines TRBV29-1 with TRBJ1-1, with TRBD1 matching over 8 bases. Germline V CDR1 and CDR2: SQVTM, ANQGSEA. The CDR3 length is 13 residues. Trimming at V came to 5 bases and at J to 0 bases, leaving 2 bases not matched to a gene. The CDR3 DNA sequence: TGCAGCGTTACGGGACAGGTGAACACTGAAGCTTTCTTT. It specifies CSVTGQVNTEAFF.

In this sample, this clone turned up a few times. The rearrangement uses TRBV6-5 and TRBJ1-6; D ambiguous. Germline-derived CDR1 and CDR2 are MNHEY and SVGAGI. Deletions cut 2 bases from V and 10 bases from J, with 9 bases between. This CDR3 has 13 amino acids. Written as DNA, the CDR3 is TGTGCCAGCAGTTACAGGTCCGGATCACCCCTCCACTTT. It is translated as CASSYRSGSPLHF.

This clone was observed a handful of times. The chain couples TRBV14 to TRBJ1-2; TRBD1 might be the D (5 bases). CDR1 is SGHDN, CDR2 FVKESK, per germline. The length of the CDR3 is 16 residues. The V and J ends lost 4 bases and 3 bases respectively, with 18 bases between them. CDR3 bases: TGTGCCAGCAGCCTCCTTATAGGGACTCTCGACTATGGCTACACCTTC. Residues: CASSLLIGTLDYGYTF.

The V gene is TRBV7-3, the J gene TRBJ2-1, with D maybe TRBD2 (7 bases). The CDR3 is 14 residues long. V was shortened by 2 bases and J by 7 bases, with 12 bases between the two germline ends. CDR1 SGHTA and CDR2 FQGTGA come from the germline V gene. CDR3 amino acids: CASSLGGGLNEQFF. CDR3 DNA sequence: TGTGCCAGCAGCTTAGGCGGGGGCTTAAATGAGCAGTTCTTC.

This clone was picked up a small number of times. The gene calls are TRBV19 and TRBJ1-5, with 7 bases fitting TRBD1. V lost 6 bases to trimming and J lost 3 bases; unmatched junction nucleotides: 8. Per germline, CDR1 LNHDA and CDR2 SQIVND (reference sequence). This CDR3 is built from 15 residues. The CDR3 region is CASRTSGTANQPQHF. The CDR3 DNA reads as TGTGCCAGTAGAACCTCCGGGACAGCCAATCAGCCCCAGCATTTT.

J is TRBJ1-3 and V is TRBV30; D not certain. This CDR3 contains 12 residues. V gave up 3 bases and J gave up 3 bases, with 6 bases separating them. The germline CDR1 and CDR2 sequences are GTSNPN and SVGIG (reference sequence). The DNA for the CDR3 is TGTGCCTGGAGATTCGTTGGAAACACCATATATTTT. It yields the protein CAWRFVGNTIYF.

The chain is built from TRBV11-3 and TRBJ2-3, with 13 bases matching TRBD2. The CDR3 loop spans 16 amino acids. Germline CDR1 SGHNT, CDR2 YENEEA. J lost 0 bases, V lost 5 bases, and 2 bases had no gene match. The CDR3 nucleotides read TGTGCCAGCAGCATGGGACTAGCGGGGAGCACAGATACGCAGTATTTT. Encoded protein: CASSMGLAGSTDTQYF.

The rearrangement links TRBV7-8 to TRBJ2-5, with 10 bases identical to TRBD2. Losses at the gene ends were 10 bases for V and 2 bases for J; bases not matched to a gene: 7. Per germline, CDR1 SGHVS and CDR2 FQNEAQ. This CDR3 contains 14 residues. The CDR3 sequence is CATTSGGGQETQYF. The DNA for the CDR3 is TGTGCCACCACGAGCGGGGGGGGGCAAGAGACCCAGTACTTC.

The V gene is TRBV5-6, the J gene TRBJ1-6; the D gene is possibly TRBD1 (5 bases). CDR3 size: 16 residues. Germline CDR1 is SGHDT and CDR2 is YYEEEE. Trimming took off 2 bases at V and 5 bases at J, with 14 bases between the two ends. CDR3 sequence: CASSLRTIGNNSPLHF. The CDR3, as DNA: TGTGCCAGCAGCTTAAGGACAATCGGAAATAATTCACCCCTCCACTTT.

This chain joins TRBV6-6 and TRBJ2-2, with 12 bases aligning to TRBD1. The J segment lost 7 bases and the V segment lost 7 bases, leaving 7 bases of the junction unmatched. The germline gives CDR1 MNHNY, CDR2 SVGAGI (reference sequence). The CDR3 covers 15 residues. This chain's CDR3 is CASTGTGGAVGELFF. In DNA, the CDR3 is TGTGCCAGCACCGGGACAGGGGGCGCGGTCGGGGAGCTGTTTTTT.

CDR3 nucleotide sequence: TGTGCCAGTAGTACCTTCTATGACACTTCCTACACCACAGATACGCAGTATTTT. Translation gives CASSTFYDTSYTTDTQYF. The chain employs TRBV19 and TRBJ2-3, with D unresolved. V lost 4 bases and J lost 2, with 22 bases in between. The CDR3 sequence is 18 residues long. Looked up from germline, CDR1 is LNHDA and CDR2 is SQIVND (reference sequence). The full variable domain, in which reference TRBV19 and TRBJ2-3 provide the parts outside the CDR3, is DGGITQSPKYLFRKEGQNVTLSCEQNLNHDAMYWYRQDPGQGLRLIYYSQIVNDFQKGDIAEGYSVSREKKESFPLTVTSAQKNPTAFYLCASSTFYDTSYTTDTQYFGPGTRLTVL.

This chain links TRBV28 with TRBJ2-3; perhaps TRBD1 as D (6 bases). From germline, CDR1 is MDHEN and CDR2 SYDVKM. V lost 4 bases and J lost 14, with 16 bases in between. The CDR3 totals 12 residues. The CDR3: CASSSTGPVWYF. The CDR3 DNA follows: TGTGCCAGCAGTTCAACAGGGCCCGTATGGTATTTT.

The chain carries TRBV6-1 and TRBJ2-3, with D tentatively TRBD2 (7 bases). The CDR3 totals 15 residues. Trimming stripped 4 bases from V and 4 bases from J, with 15 bases between. Per the germline V gene, CDR1 is MNHNS and CDR2 is SASEGT. Here the CDR3 DNA reads TGTGCCAGCAGTGTGACGGCGGGGGCGGCAGATACGCAGTATTTT. As protein: CASSVTAGAADTQYF.

J is TRBJ1-2 and V is TRBV2, with 7 bases aligning to TRBD1. CDR3 length: 14 residues. Trimming took 7 bases from V and 0 from J; bases not matched to a gene: 5. Germline V lookup: CDR1 SNHLY, CDR2 FYNNEI. CDR3 sequence: CASTGQGANYGYTF. CDR3 DNA sequence: TGTGCCAGCACAGGTCAGGGGGCTAACTATGGCTACACCTTC.

This clone occurred a few times. The chain joins TRBV5-6 to TRBJ2-7; D not certain. Trimming removed 5 bases at V and 5 bases at J, with 8 bases between. The germline V gene has CDR1 SGHDT and CDR2 YYEEEE. The CDR3 is 11 residues long. The CDR3 sequence is CASSHKDEQYF. The CDR3 DNA is TGTGCCAGCAGTCACAAGGACGAGCAGTACTTC.